A selection of T cell receptor beta chains follows, all from one sample in a study of shared clonotypes between healthy human individuals. TCRdb's copy holds only in-frame clones and misses some; the assay was immunoSEQ multiplex PCR. The table has 2 million to 2.5 million clones, approximately 93% seen once; the top ten hold under 0.45%. The sample consisted of naive CD4+ T cells from PBMCs. The source of these receptors is a man between 18 and 35 years old in good health. Some clones in this sample may be carry-over from other donors' samples. The CDR3 runs from the conserved cysteine through the conserved F or W. D genes are given only for firm matches. For some rows the clone size is stated as once, few or many, or as a class when expanded; others skip it.

D gene,J gene,clone size,V gene,CDR3 DNA,CDR3 protein
TRBD1,TRBJ2-5,.,TRBV19,TGTGCCAGTAGTATGGTGAGAGACAGGGGGGTTCTACTTGCCCAAGAGACCCAGTACTTC,CASSMVRDRGVLLAQETQYF
.,TRBJ1-1,.,TRBV5-1,TGCGCCAGCTCCCGGGAGGGGAACACTGAAGCTTTCTTT,CASSREGNTEAFF
.,TRBJ1-4,.,TRBV6-1,TGTGCCAGCAGTGTGGGAACTAATGAAAAACTGTTTTTT,CASSVGTNEKLFF
TRBD2,TRBJ2-7,.,TRBV27,TGTGCCAGCAGTTTATCCGCTAGCGGGACCTACGAGCAGTACTTC,CASSLSASGTYEQYF
TRBD1,TRBJ1-1,.,TRBV7-8,TGTGCCAGCAGCCCCCGACAGGGAATGAACACTGAAGCTTTCTTT,CASSPRQGMNTEAFF
TRBD2,TRBJ2-1,.,TRBV30,TGTGCCTGGATACATCCGGGACTAGACCGGTCAAATGAGCAGTTCTTC,CAWIHPGLDRSNEQFF
.,TRBJ2-7,.,TRBV18,TGTGCCAGCTCGGCCGGACAGAGAACCTACGAGCAGTACTTC,CASSAGQRTYEQYF
.,TRBJ2-1,.,TRBV4-1,TGCGCCAGCAGCCAAGATCCGAGGTACAATGAGCAGTTCTTC,CASSQDPRYNEQFF
TRBD2,TRBJ2-1,.,TRBV2,TGTGCCAGCAGTGTAGACGGGAGGGGATACAATGAGCAGTTCTTC,CASSVDGRGYNEQFF
.,TRBJ1-1,.,TRBV29-1,TGCAGCGTTTCCCGGGGCAGGGATCAAGCTTTCTTT,CSVSRGRDQAFF
TRBD1,TRBJ2-1,once,TRBV4-1,TGCGCCAGCAGCCCTTCACCGGGACAGGGCTGGGATGAGCAGTTCTTC,CASSPSPGQGWDEQFF
TRBD1,TRBJ1-5,.,TRBV6-6,TGTGCCAGCAGCCAGGGGGGAAGGCCCCAGCATTTT,CASSQGGRPQHF
TRBD1,TRBJ1-4,.,TRBV2,TGTGCCAGCAGTGACGGACAGGGACTCCGGTTAGCGTTGGAAAAACTGTTTTTT,CASSDGQGLRLALEKLFF
.,TRBJ2-7,.,TRBV7-2,TGTGCCAGCGGCCACGGGGGCTCCTACGAGCAGTACTTC,CASGHGGSYEQYF
TRBD1,TRBJ2-7,.,TRBV29-1,TGCAGCGCCAGGGACAGGAGCTCCTACGAGCAGTACTTC,CSARDRSSYEQYF
TRBD1,TRBJ2-6,.,TRBV5-1,TGCGCCACCACCGAGGGACAGAGTTACTCTGGGGCCAACGTCCTGACTTTC,CATTEGQSYSGANVLTF
.,TRBJ2-7,.,TRBV28,TGTGCCAGCTTAGAAGGGGGAAGCTCCTACGAGCAGTACTTC,CASLEGGSSYEQYF
.,TRBJ1-2,.,TRBV7-8,TGTGCCAGCAGCTTAGCTCTCGGGGGAAACTATGGCTACACCTTC,CASSLALGGNYGYTF
.,TRBJ2-5,.,TRBV5-1,TGCGCCAGCAGCTTGGGGATTGCAGAGACCCAGTACTTC,CASSLGIAETQYF
TRBD2,TRBJ2-5,.,TRBV2,TGTGCCAGCGGGGAGGGGGAGACCCAGTACTTC,CASGEGETQYF
TRBD2,TRBJ2-7,.,TRBV28,TGTGCCAGCAGTGTGCTACTAGCGGGGTCCTACGAGCAGTACTTC,CASSVLLAGSYEQYF